This TCR beta chain stems from a study of blood T cell repertoires in COVID-19. Overall study: COVID-19 samples collected from the United States, Italy and Spain covered acute and convalescent phases. T cells, B-cell-depleted T cells, or PBMCs supplied cDNA or gDNA.

Authors' data handling: Reference gene primers were amplified, and this amplification served to estimate nucleated cell counts. Clones were read by immunoSEQ multiplex PCR, and TCRdb kept only the in-frame ones, dropping some. The V and J calls and clone size were taken over from that table, and D and trimming were inferred from the DNA. The sample carries 310,000 or so clones, around nine tenths recorded once. The CDR3 covers 11 residues. V was cut by 4 bases and J by 6 bases, with 4 bases left in between. The germline gives CDR1 KGHDR, CDR2 SFDVKD. The TCR sequence derives from a man aged 50-59 years with active or convalescent COVID-19. The chain couples TRBV24-1 to TRBJ2-3; no reliable D call. Sequences were obtained from peripheral blood. CDR3 in amino acids: CATSDLDTQYF. CDR3 in DNA: TGTGCCACCAGTGACCTGGATACGCAGTATTTT.